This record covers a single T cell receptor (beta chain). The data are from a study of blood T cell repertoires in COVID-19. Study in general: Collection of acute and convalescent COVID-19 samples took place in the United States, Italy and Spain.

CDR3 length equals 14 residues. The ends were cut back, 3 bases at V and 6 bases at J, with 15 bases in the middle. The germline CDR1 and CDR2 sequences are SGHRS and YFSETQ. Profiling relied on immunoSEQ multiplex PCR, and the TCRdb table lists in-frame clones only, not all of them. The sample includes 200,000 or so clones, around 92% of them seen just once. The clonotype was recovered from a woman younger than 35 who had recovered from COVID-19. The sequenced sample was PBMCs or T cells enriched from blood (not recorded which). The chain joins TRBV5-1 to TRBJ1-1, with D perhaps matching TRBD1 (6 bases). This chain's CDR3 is CASSWGQEVPEAFF. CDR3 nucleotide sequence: TGCGCCAGCAGCTGGGGACAAGAGGTCCCTGAAGCTTTCTTT.